The clone carrying this T cell receptor beta chain is termed large. Repertoires were generated with immunoSEQ multiplex PCR, while TCRdb's copy carries only in-frame clones and drops some. The table includes approximately 14,000 clones, about two thirds detected once. The CDR3 runs to 16 residues. Germline-derived CDR1 and CDR2 are MRHNA and SNTAGT. The V end lost 1 base, the J end lost 0 bases, and 7 bases lay between the germline ends. This entry belongs to a study of neoadjuvant anti-PD-1 for oral cavity cancer. Overall study: Patients without progression received a fourth nivolumab dose around day 43, then surgical resection on days 50-56.

Patients were newly diagnosed with stage II-IVA oral cavity squamous cell carcinoma without prior systemic or radiation treatment. The patients had HPV-negative, locally advanced oral cavity squamous cell carcinoma. Analysis of PBMCs was direct, with no culture step. This clonotype was obtained from a person between 40 and 80 years old with oral cavity squamous cell carcinoma. The rearrangement joins TRBV6-4 to TRBJ2-6; D remains ambiguous. Sequenced material: PBMCs, taken before nivolumab (anti-PD-1) treatment. CDR3 DNA: TGTGCCAGCAGTGACTTAGGCTCCTCTGGGGCCAACGTCCTGACTTTC. It yields the protein CASSDLGSSGANVLTF.